The T cell receptor (beta chain) under discussion was sequenced for a study of CD8+ T cells in alopecia areata. Study observations and caveats: The study found tofacitinib significantly decreased scalp clonality and expanded CD8+ clones among the top 100.

In this sample, this clone turned up once. Its antigen remains unknown. TCR sequencing used cDNA made by reverse transcription of extracted RNA. Here immunoSEQ multiplex PCR was the method, and the copy in TCRdb shows in-frame clones only, minus some. The table has 180,000 or so clones, around 49% seen once; the top ten hold about 9.4%. The treatment is: oral pan-JAK inhibitor, 5-10 mg twice daily. Sampling of alopecia areata patients yielded lesional scalp punch biopsies as well as peripheral blood. T lymphocytes (CD4+ and CD8+) were sorted from PBMCs. CDR3 length: 12 residues. V gave up 7 bases and J gave up 3 bases, with 11 bases separating them. Per germline, CDR1 SGHDT and CDR2 YYEEEE.

Sequenced here: CD8+ T cells sorted from blood, sampled around week 52, from a patient treated with tofacitinib. The V gene is TRBV5-6, the J gene TRBJ2-7; D not resolved. The receptor was isolated from a human donor with alopecia areata. For the CDR3, the DNA is TGTGCCAGCGGAAACTACGACTACGAGCAGTACTTC. This sequence encodes CASGNYDYEQYF.